The sequence of this TCR beta chain was determined in a study of cytomegalovirus exposure and HLA in healthy donors. About this clone itself: Its matching antigen is unknown.

The germline gives CDR1 GTSNPN, CDR2 SVGIG (reference sequence). The CDR3 consists of 15 residues. The trim removed 0 bases at V and 2 bases at J, leaving 4 bases unmatched. Study-wide results and caveats: Previously analyzed data showed that most TCR beta V segments were productive at a frequency of about 87% or about 30%.

The PCR used 60 Vbeta and 13 Jbeta primers. The protocol was immunoSEQ multiplex PCR, while the TCRdb copy is restricted to in-frame clones and leaves out a portion. The sample records 150,000 to 200,000 clones, 79% being singletons. The V and J genes are TRBV30 and TRBJ2-1; TRBD1 aligns across 7 bases. Sequenced input: PBMCs. This receptor was obtained from a woman between 45 and 65 years old in good health and CMV-seronegative. CDR3 DNA: TGTGCCTGGAGTGTATCAGGGGGACCCTACAATGAGCAGTTCTTC. It translates to CAWSVSGGPYNEQFF.